The 26 T cell receptor beta chains below were found in one sample sequenced in a study of blood T cell repertoires in COVID-19. Produced via immunoSEQ multiplex PCR; TCRdb's table is partial and in-frame only. The sample lists 50,000 to 70,000 clones, around 92% seen once, with about 2.1% in the top ten. Sequencing used peripheral blood. The receptors derive from a man in his 60s with acute or convalescent COVID-19.

V is TRBV19 and J is TRBJ1-6; D not certain. V was clipped by 0 bases and J by 9 bases, with 9 bases between them. Germline values: CDR1 LNHDA, CDR2 SQIVND (reference sequence). This CDR3 has 14 amino acids. CDR3 amino acids: CASSIEGESSPLHF. CDR3 nucleotides: TGTGCCAGTAGTATAGAAGGAGAGAGTTCACCCCTCCACTTT.

The chain couples TRBV27 to TRBJ2-7; 10 positions match TRBD1. The CDR3 totals 15 residues. V lost 6 bases and J lost 0; bases outside the gene matches: 5. Germline CDR1 MNHEY, CDR2 SMNVEV (reference sequence). In nucleotides, the CDR3 is TGTGCCAGCAGGACGGACAGGGGGAGCTCCTACGAGCAGTACTTC. Protein product: CASRTDRGSSYEQYF.

The chain carries TRBV24-1 and TRBJ2-5; D may be TRBD1 (6 bases). The CDR3 extends over 16 amino acids. The V and J ends lost 3 bases and 2 bases respectively, with 15 bases between them. CDR1 is KGHDR and CDR2 is SFDVKD in the germline V gene. The CDR3 nucleotides read TGTGCCACCAGTGATGTTGGAACAGGGTTACAAGAGACCCAGTACTTC. Encoded protein: CATSDVGTGLQETQYF.

This clone has a single count. The CDR3 loop reads CASSYSRLAGVYEQYF. The CDR3 DNA sequence: TGTGCCAGCAGTTACTCTCGACTAGCGGGAGTATACGAGCAGTACTTC. The J gene is TRBJ2-7, the V gene TRBV6-5; the match to TRBD2 covers 12 bases. The CDR3 spans 16 residues. Trimming removed 0 bases from V and 4 bases from J; junction bases left unmatched: 4. Germline CDR1 reads MNHEY; CDR2 reads SVGAGI.

This chain joins TRBV4-1 and TRBJ1-2; D might be TRBD1 (6 bases). Germline CDR1 and CDR2: MGHRA and YSYEKL. Trimming cost V 3 bases and J 4 bases, with 15 bases left between them. The CDR3 has 15 residues. The CDR3: CASSHWAGEGYGYTF. The CDR3 bases are TGCGCCAGCAGCCATTGGGCAGGGGAAGGCTATGGCTACACCTTC.

This clone was counted between two and nine times. This rearrangement joins TRBV5-1 to TRBJ1-2, with D tentatively TRBD1 (5 bases). CDR1 is SGHRS and CDR2 is YFSETQ in the germline V gene. The CDR3 runs to 13 residues. With 6 bases removed from V and 3 bases from J, the gap between germline ends came to 12 bases. The CDR3 sequence: CASNWDSDYGYTF. CDR3 in DNA: TGCGCCAGCAACTGGGACTCCGACTATGGCTACACCTTC.

The chain recombines TRBV28 with TRBJ2-5; 7 bases line up with TRBD1. Germline CDR1 reads MDHEN; CDR2 reads SYDVKM. Trimming removed 3 bases from V and 2 bases from J; junction bases left unmatched: 3. This CDR3 is built from 14 residues. CDR3: CASSFEQGQETQYF. The CDR3, as DNA: TGTGCCAGCAGTTTCGAACAGGGGCAAGAGACCCAGTACTTC.

The chain recombines TRBV9 with TRBJ2-7, with D perhaps TRBD2 (7 bases). The CDR3 has 14 amino acids. The ends were cut back, 5 bases at V and 5 bases at J, with 17 bases in the middle. The V gene's germline CDR1 is SGDLS and CDR2 YYNGEE. The CDR3 DNA reads TGTGCCAGCAGTTCCTTGCCGGGGGGCCACGAGCAGTACTTC. It codes for CASSSLPGGHEQYF.

This clone was detected once. The chain has TRBV29-1 and TRBJ1-4, with unresolved D. Trimming removed 0 bases from V and 0 bases from J, with 5 bases in between. The CDR3 is 14 amino acids. Germline V gives CDR1 SQVTM, CDR2 ANQGSEA. CDR3 region: CSVEDGATNEKLFF. In nucleotides, the CDR3 is TGCAGCGTTGAAGACGGAGCAACTAATGAAAAACTGTTTTTT. Full variable domain (rest looked up from reference TRBV29-1 and TRBJ1-4): SAVISQKPSRDICQRGTSLTIQCQVDSQVTMMFWYRQQPGQSLTLIATANQGSEATYESGFVIDKFPISRPNLTFSTLTVSNMSPEDSSIYLCSVEDGATNEKLFFGSGTQLSVL.

CDR3: CASSPGLAASYNEQFF. DNA of the CDR3: TGTGCCAGCAGCCCCGGACTAGCGGCCTCCTACAATGAGCAGTTCTTC. V gene TRBV3-1 (or the pseudogene TRBV3-2) combines with J gene TRBJ2-1; 10 nucleotides match TRBD2. Looked up from germline, CDR1 is LGHDT and CDR2 is YNNKEL (reference sequence). This CDR3 is 16 amino acids long. V was pared by 4 bases and J by 0 bases, with 3 bases of the junction left unmatched.

This chain links TRBV2 with TRBJ2-1; 9 nucleotides match TRBD2. In germline, CDR1 is SNHLY, CDR2 FYNNEI. CDR3 length: 15 residues. V trimming: 8 bases; J trimming: 0 bases; junction bases outside the gene matches: 5. In DNA, the CDR3 is TGTGCCAGCGACGGACTAGCGTACTCCTACAATGAGCAGTTCTTC. Encoded protein: CASDGLAYSYNEQFF.

The genes are TRBV5-8 and TRBJ1-5, with a possible D match to TRBD1 (6 bases). Trimming stripped 1 base from V and 2 bases from J, with 10 bases between. CDR3 size: 15 residues. Germline values: CDR1 SGHTS, CDR2 YDEGEE. CDR3 region: CASSLSGEGNQPQHF. In nucleotides, the CDR3 is TGTGCCAGCAGCTTGTCAGGGGAAGGCAATCAGCCCCAGCATTTT.

V gene TRBV6-5 combines with J gene TRBJ1-5; 7 bases match TRBD1. The CDR3 loop spans 15 amino acids. From germline, CDR1 is MNHEY and CDR2 SVGAGI. Losses at the gene ends were 6 bases for V and 3 bases for J; bases not matched to a gene: 8. The DNA for the CDR3 is TGTGCCAGCAGGGCCAGGGGGATCTTCAATCAGCCCCAGCATTTT. Translated: CASRARGIFNQPQHF.

The rearrangement uses TRBV14 and TRBJ2-2; 7 positions match TRBD1. V lost 0 bases, J lost 5 bases, and 3 bases stayed unmatched. CDR1 is SGHDN and CDR2 is FVKESK in the germline V gene. The CDR3 is 15 amino acids. The CDR3 DNA is TGTGCCAGCAGCCAAGATAACAGGGGAACCGGGGAGCTGTTTTTT. Amino acids: CASSQDNRGTGELFF.

This clone was seen only a few times. The chain has TRBV2 and TRBJ2-7; D may be TRBD2 (5 bases). CDR1 and CDR2 from the germline V gene are SNHLY and FYNNEI. The CDR3 runs 13 residues. V was trimmed by 8 bases and J by 0 bases, leaving 11 bases between them. The CDR3 sequence: CASLGLTSYEQYF. The CDR3 bases are TGTGCCAGCCTCGGACTGACCTCCTACGAGCAGTACTTC.

This chain uses TRBV6-5 with TRBJ2-7; 7 bases are a match to TRBD1. Germline V gene sequence: CDR1 MNHEY, CDR2 SVGAGI. V trimming: 6 bases; J trimming: 2 bases; junction bases outside the gene matches: 7. CDR3 length equals 14 residues. The CDR3 region has the DNA TGTGCCAGCAGAGAGACAGGGCGGCCCTACGAGCAGTACTTC. This codes for CASRETGRPYEQYF.

The V and J genes are TRBV2 and TRBJ2-2; perhaps TRBD2 as D (7 bases). The CDR3 totals 14 residues. The V end was cut by 10 bases, the J end by 4 bases, with 16 bases between. The V gene's germline CDR1 is SNHLY and CDR2 FYNNEI. In nucleotides, the CDR3 is TGTGCCACCAAGGGGGGGCTGAGCACCGGGGAGCTGTTTTTT. It is translated as CATKGGLSTGELFF. Using reference TRBV2 and TRBJ2-2 for the parts outside the CDR3, the full variable domain is EPEVTQTPSHQVTQMGQEVILRCVPISNHLYFYWYRQILGQKVEFLVSFYNNEISEKSEIFDDQFSVERPDGSNFTLKIRSTKLEDSAMYFCATKGGLSTGELFFGEGSRLTVL.

The chain couples TRBV28 to TRBJ2-1; 9 bases align to TRBD1. The CDR3 has 17 residues. The ends lost 6 bases at V and 5 bases at J; junction bases unmatched: 14. CDR1 and CDR2 (germline): MDHEN, SYDVKM. DNA of the CDR3: TGTGCCAGCAGCCACCCCAGTCCGGGACAGGGAAACAATGAGCAGTTCTTC. Translation gives CASSHPSPGQGNNEQFF.

The chain links TRBV6-6 to TRBJ2-7; D possibly corresponds to TRBD1 (5 bases). Germline CDR1 and CDR2: MNHNY and SVGAGI (reference sequence). CDR3 length equals 15 residues. V gave up 2 bases and J gave up 5 bases, with 16 bases separating them. Here the CDR3 reads CASSYGGRARDEQYF. Written as DNA, the CDR3 is TGTGCCAGCAGTTACGGTGGCAGGGCCCGCGACGAGCAGTACTTC.

V usage is TRBV7-9 and J usage is TRBJ2-1; perhaps TRBD2 as D (6 bases). The length of the CDR3 is 15 residues. V was clipped by 5 bases and J by 7 bases, with 18 bases between them. Germline values: CDR1 SEHNR, CDR2 FQNEAQ (reference sequence). In nucleotides, the CDR3 is TGTGCCAGCAGCCCCGGGGCCCGTGCGGGGAATGAGCAGTTCTTC. This sequence encodes CASSPGARAGNEQFF.

About this clone: The junction does not match germline at one end; this may be a read error. The gene calls are TRBV5-6 and TRBJ1-1; D is ambiguous. In germline, CDR1 is SGHDT, CDR2 YYEEEE. This CDR3 comprises 16 residues. For the CDR3, the DNA is TGTGCCAGCAGATTGGGCCCCCCTCCTATGAACACTGAAGCTTTCTTT. Amino acid sequence: CASRLGPPPMNTEAFF.

V gene TRBV24-1 combines with J gene TRBJ1-2, with TRBD1 as a possible D gene (5 bases). Trimming shortened V by 4 bases and J by 8 bases, and 10 bases separated the two germline ends. Germline lookup yields CDR1 KGHDR and CDR2 SFDVKD. The CDR3 runs to 12 residues. The CDR3 loop is CATSEGGRGYTF. CDR3 DNA sequence: TGTGCCACCAGTGAGGGGGGTCGGGGCTACACCTTC.

The chain uses TRBV28 and TRBJ1-2, with 9 bases identical to TRBD1. V lost 5 bases, J lost 5 bases, and 3 bases stayed unmatched. Germline V gene data show CDR1 as MDHEN and CDR2 as SYDVKM. The CDR3 is 13 amino acids. The CDR3 protein is CASSPGQGYGYTF. As DNA, the CDR3 is TGTGCCAGCAGTCCCGGACAGGGGTATGGCTACACCTTC.

This clone is a singleton in its sample. The chain has TRBV28 and TRBJ1-2; D is unresolved. The V end lost 5 bases, the J end lost 4 bases, and 8 bases lay between the germline ends. Germline CDR1 is MDHEN and CDR2 is SYDVKM. The CDR3 spans 12 residues. This chain's CDR3 is CASSPRVYGYTF. The CDR3 DNA is TGTGCCAGCAGTCCACGAGTCTATGGCTACACCTTC.

V is TRBV29-1 and J is TRBJ2-7; 7 nucleotides align to TRBD1. Germline V lookup: CDR1 SQVTM, CDR2 ANQGSEA. The CDR3 has 12 amino acids. Trimming cost V 6 bases and J 2 bases; bases outside gene matches: 4. CDR3 coding DNA: TGCAGCGTGGAAACAGGGGCCTACGAGCAGTACTTC. Translation: CSVETGAYEQYF.

CDR3 sequence (DNA): TGTGCCAGCTCCGGGACAGGTAGAGCCTACGAGCAGTACTTC. It is translated as CASSGTGRAYEQYF. The rearrangement links TRBV18 to TRBJ2-7; 8 bases match TRBD1. The CDR3 is 14 amino acids. The J segment lost 2 bases and the V segment lost 6 bases, leaving 6 bases of the junction unmatched. Germline CDR1 reads KGHSH; CDR2 reads LQKENI. Filled out from reference TRBV18 and TRBJ2-7, the complete variable domain reads NAGVMQNPRHLVRRRGQEARLRCSPMKGHSHVYWYRQLPEEGLKFMVYLQKENIIDESGMPKERFSAEFPKEGPSILRIQQVVRGDSAAYFCASSGTGRAYEQYFGPGTRLTVT.